This T cell receptor beta chain comes out of a study of technical replicates of blood from several donors. Method: immunoSEQ multiplex PCR; TCRdb's copy keeps in-frame clones and lacks some. Among approximately 89,000 clones listed, 94% were seen once. CDR3 length: 16 residues. Trimming took 7 bases from V and 5 from J; bases not matched to a gene: 11. CDR1 is SGHAT and CDR2 is FQNNGV in the germline V gene. Sequencing was done on a sample of T cells isolated from PBMCs. V gene TRBV11-2 combines with J gene TRBJ1-4, with 9 bases identical to TRBD1. The TCR comes from a human donor in good health. CDR3 sequence: CASNHLAGTGNEKLFF. For the CDR3, the DNA is TGTGCCAGCAACCACCTTGCCGGGACAGGGAATGAAAAACTGTTTTTT.